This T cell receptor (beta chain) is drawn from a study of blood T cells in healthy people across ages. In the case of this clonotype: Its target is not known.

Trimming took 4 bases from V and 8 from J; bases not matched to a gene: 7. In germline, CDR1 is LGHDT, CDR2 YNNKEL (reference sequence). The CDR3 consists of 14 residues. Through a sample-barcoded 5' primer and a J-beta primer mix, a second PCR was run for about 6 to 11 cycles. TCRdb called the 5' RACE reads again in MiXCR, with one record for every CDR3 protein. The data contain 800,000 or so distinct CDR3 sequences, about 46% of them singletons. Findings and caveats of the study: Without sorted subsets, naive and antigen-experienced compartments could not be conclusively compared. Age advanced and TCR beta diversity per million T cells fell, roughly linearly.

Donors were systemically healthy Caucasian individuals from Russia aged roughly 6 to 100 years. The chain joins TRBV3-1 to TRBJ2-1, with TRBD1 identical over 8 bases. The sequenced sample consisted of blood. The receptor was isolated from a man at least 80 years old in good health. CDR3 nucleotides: TGTGCCAGCAGCCGAAGGCCACAGGGGGATGAGCAGTTCTTC. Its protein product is CASSRRPQGDEQFF.